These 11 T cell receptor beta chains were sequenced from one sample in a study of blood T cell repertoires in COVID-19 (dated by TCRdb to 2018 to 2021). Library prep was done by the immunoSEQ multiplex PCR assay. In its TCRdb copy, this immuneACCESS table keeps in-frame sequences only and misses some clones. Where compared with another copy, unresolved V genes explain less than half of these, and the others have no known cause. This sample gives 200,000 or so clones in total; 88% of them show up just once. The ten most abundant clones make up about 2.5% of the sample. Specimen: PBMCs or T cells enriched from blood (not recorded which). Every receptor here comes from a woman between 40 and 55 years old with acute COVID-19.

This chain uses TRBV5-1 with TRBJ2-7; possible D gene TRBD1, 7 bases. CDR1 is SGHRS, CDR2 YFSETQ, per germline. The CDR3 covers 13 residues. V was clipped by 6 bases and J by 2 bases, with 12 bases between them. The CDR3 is CASNRGTAYEQYF. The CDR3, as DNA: TGCGCCAGCAACCGGGGGACAGCCTACGAGCAGTACTTC.

The CDR3 spells CASSVLWGGSEQYV. CDR3 coding DNA: TGTGCCAGCAGCGTACTGTGGGGGGGTAGCGAGCAGTACGTC. This sequence joins TRBV9 and TRBJ2-7; the match to TRBD2 covers 7 bases. V lost 1 base, J lost 6 bases, and 7 bases stayed unmatched. Germline CDR1 is SGDLS and CDR2 is YYNGEE. The CDR3 contains 14 residues.

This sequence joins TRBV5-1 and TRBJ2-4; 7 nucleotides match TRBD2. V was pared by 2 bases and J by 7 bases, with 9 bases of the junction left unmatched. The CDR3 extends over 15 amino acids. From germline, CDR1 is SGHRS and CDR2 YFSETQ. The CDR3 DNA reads TGCGCCAGCAGCTTCCCGACGGGAGGCAACAACATTCAGTACTTC. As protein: CASSFPTGGNNIQYF.

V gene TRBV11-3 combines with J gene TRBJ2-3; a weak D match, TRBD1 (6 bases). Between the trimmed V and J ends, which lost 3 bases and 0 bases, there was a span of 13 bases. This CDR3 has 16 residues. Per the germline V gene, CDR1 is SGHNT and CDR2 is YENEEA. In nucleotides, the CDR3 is TGTGCCAGCAGCTTCCGAGGGGGATCTAGCACAGATACGCAGTATTTT. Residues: CASSFRGGSSTDTQYF.

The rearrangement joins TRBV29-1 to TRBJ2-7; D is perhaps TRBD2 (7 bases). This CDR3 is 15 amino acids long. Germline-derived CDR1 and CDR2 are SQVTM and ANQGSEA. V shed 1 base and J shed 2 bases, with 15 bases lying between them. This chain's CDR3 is CSVEGVGGPAYEQYF. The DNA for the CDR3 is TGCAGCGTTGAAGGAGTCGGGGGGCCCGCCTACGAGCAGTACTTC.

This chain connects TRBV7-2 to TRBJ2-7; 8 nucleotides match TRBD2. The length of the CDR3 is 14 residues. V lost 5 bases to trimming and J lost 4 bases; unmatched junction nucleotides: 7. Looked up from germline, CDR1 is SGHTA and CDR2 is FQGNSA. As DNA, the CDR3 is TGTGCCAGCAGCCCCCGCAGCGGGGGATACGAGCAGTACTTC. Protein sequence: CASSPRSGGYEQYF.

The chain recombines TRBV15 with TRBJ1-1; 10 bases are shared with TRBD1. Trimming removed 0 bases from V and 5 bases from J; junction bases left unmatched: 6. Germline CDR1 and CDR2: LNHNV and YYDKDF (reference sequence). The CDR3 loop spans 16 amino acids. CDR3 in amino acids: CATSRDRDRGATEAFF. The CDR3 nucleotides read TGTGCCACCAGCAGAGACCGGGACAGGGGAGCAACTGAAGCTTTCTTT.

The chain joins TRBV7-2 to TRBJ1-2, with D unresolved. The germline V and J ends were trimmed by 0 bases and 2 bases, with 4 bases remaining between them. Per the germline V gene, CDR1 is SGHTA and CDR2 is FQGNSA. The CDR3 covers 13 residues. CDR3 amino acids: CASSLAENYGYTF. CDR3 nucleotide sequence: TGTGCCAGCAGCTTAGCCGAGAACTATGGCTACACCTTC.

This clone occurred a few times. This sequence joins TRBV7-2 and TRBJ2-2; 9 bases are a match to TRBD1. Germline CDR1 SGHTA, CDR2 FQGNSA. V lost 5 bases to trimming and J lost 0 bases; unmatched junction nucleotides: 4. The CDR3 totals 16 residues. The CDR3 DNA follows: TGTGCCAGCAGCCGCCGGACAGGGGCGAACACCGGGGAGCTGTTTTTT. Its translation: CASSRRTGANTGELFF.

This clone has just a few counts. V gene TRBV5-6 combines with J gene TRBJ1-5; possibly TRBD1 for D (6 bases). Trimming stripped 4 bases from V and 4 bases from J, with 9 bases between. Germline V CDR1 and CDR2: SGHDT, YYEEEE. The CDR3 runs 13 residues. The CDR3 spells CASSPGQNQPQHF. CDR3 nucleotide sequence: TGTGCCAGCAGCCCAGGACAGAATCAGCCCCAGCATTTT.

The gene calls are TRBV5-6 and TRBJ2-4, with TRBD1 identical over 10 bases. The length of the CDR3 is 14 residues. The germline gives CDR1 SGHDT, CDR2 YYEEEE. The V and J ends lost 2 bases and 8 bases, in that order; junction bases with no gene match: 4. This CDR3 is CASSFGQGEYIQYF. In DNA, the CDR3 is TGTGCCAGCAGCTTCGGACAGGGGGAGTACATTCAGTACTTC.